These 3 T cell receptor beta chains share one sample of origin, sequenced in a study of cytomegalovirus exposure and HLA in healthy donors. It was with 60 Vbeta and 13 Jbeta primers that the PCR ran. Data came from immunoSEQ multiplex PCR; TCRdb stores just in-frame clones and leaves some out. The table records some 180,000 clones, more than 65% of them present only once. The specimen sequenced was PBMCs. The receptors derive from a female donor in good health and CMV-seronegative.

This chain connects TRBV18 to TRBJ2-1, with D perhaps matching TRBD1 (6 bases). CDR1 is KGHSH, CDR2 LQKENI, per germline. CDR3 length: 15 amino acids. Trimming removed 2 bases from V and 6 bases from J, with 14 bases in between. The CDR3 sequence is CASSPKTGTVNEQFF. The DNA of the CDR3 is TGTGCCAGCTCACCAAAGACAGGTACTGTCAATGAGCAGTTCTTC.

This clone was found once. In nucleotides, the CDR3 is TGTGCCAGCAGCCAAGACGCACCAGGGGTAGAAGGAAACACCATATATTTT. Amino acids: CASSQDAPGVEGNTIYF. The chain joins TRBV4-2 to TRBJ1-3; the D gene is possibly TRBD1 (6 bases). In germline, CDR1 is LGHNA, CDR2 YNFKEQ. The CDR3 consists of 17 residues. The ends were cut back, 0 bases at V and 4 bases at J, with 16 bases in the middle.

This chain links TRBV5-6 with TRBJ1-1, with 8 bases lining up with TRBD1. V trimming: 3 bases; J trimming: 4 bases; junction bases outside the gene matches: 8. Looked up from germline, CDR1 is SGHDT and CDR2 is YYEEEE. CDR3 length equals 15 residues. CDR3 sequence: CASSSTGGVGTEAFF. The CDR3 DNA sequence: TGTGCCAGCAGCTCCACAGGGGGAGTAGGCACTGAAGCTTTCTTT.